This T cell receptor beta chain derives from a study of OX40 agonist ivuxolimab in advanced cancers. About the study as a whole: Ivuxolimab was a fully human IgG2 agonistic monoclonal antibody targeting the costimulatory receptor OX40 (CD134). Intravenous ivuxolimab was administered to patients every 2 weeks at six dose levels: 0.01, 0.1, 0.3, 1.5, 3 and 10 mg/kg. Among the 52 dose-escalation patients, about 19 had hepatocellular carcinoma, roughly 15 melanoma, 9 renal cell carcinoma and 9 head and neck cancer. In the dose-escalation cohort, roughly 82% of patients were male, and the mean age was approximately 60 years with a range of about 23 to 79. Prior anti-PD-1, anti-PD-L1 or anti-CTLA-4 therapy was permitted, and checkpoint inhibitors had been received by roughly 40% of dose-escalation patients. Partial responses were achieved by three dose-escalation patients, of whom one had hepatocellular carcinoma and two had cutaneous melanoma. Peripheral TCRbeta sequencing was intended to test whether TCR sequence diversity was altered and clonal T-cell expansion was caused by ivuxolimab. The paper covers the monotherapy dose-escalation part of the phase I ivuxolimab trial, which included N of about 56 patients.

The CDR3 numbers 12 residues from cysteine through phenylalanine. The only DNA kept is the CDR3, 36 bases in frame from the first base. From a lookup of the germline V gene (reference sequence), CDR1 and CDR2 are LNHDA and SQIVND. V lost 0 bases and J lost 11 bases; the stretch between them is 11 bases long. Patients with autoimmune disease history or receiving systemic immunosuppression were excluded from the trial. In every dose cohort, peripheral blood was drawn for TCR sequencing at baseline, cycle 4 day 1, and cycle 7 day 1. Samples came from an open-label, multicenter, first-in-human phase I dose-escalation trial of ivuxolimab. Adults with locally advanced or metastatic head and neck squamous cell, hepatocellular, melanoma or renal cell carcinoma were enrolled in the trial. Before TCR sequencing, CD4+ and CD8+ T cells were separately sorted from peripheral blood. For sequencing of the TCRbeta CDR3 region, genomic DNA was extracted from the sorted cells. TCRbeta CDR3 regions were sequenced using the immunoSEQ Assay. TCRdb carries this immuneACCESS record with in-frame sequences only. Its versions omit some clonotypes, under half of them owing to an unresolved V gene in the studies checked, with the rest unexplained. Across this sample there are 45,000 to 60,000 clones, with approximately 87% seen only once. 10% of the sample is taken by the ten largest.

What the study reported, not specific to this receptor: At doses from 0.1 to 3.0 mg/kg, clonal expansion was seen in both CD4+ and CD8+ blood T cells between baseline and week 6. In partial responders in the 0.1-3.0 mg/kg groups, normalized peripheral clonal expansion was found to be among the lowest, especially among CD8+ T cells. Low levels of normalized T-cell clonal expansion were also seen in some nonresponding patients. After ivuxolimab, more expanded clones were found on average in CD8+ T cells than in CD4+ T cells. Which antigens the clonally expanded peripheral T cells were specific for was not determined.

With regard to this clone: Its cognate antigen has yet to be identified. It has no much larger one-base neighbor in the sample; base qualities were not kept.

Recombination linked TRBV19 to TRBJ2-7, with the D gene uncertain. This clonotype originated in an adult with an advanced solid tumor such as melanoma, head and neck, liver or kidney cancer. The sample here was CD4+ or CD8+ T cells sorted from blood, taken in a trial of the OX40 agonist ivuxolimab. At the DNA level, the sequence is TGTGCCAGTAGTATAGATCCCGGCCGGAAGTACTTC. Protein translation: CASSIDPGRKYF.